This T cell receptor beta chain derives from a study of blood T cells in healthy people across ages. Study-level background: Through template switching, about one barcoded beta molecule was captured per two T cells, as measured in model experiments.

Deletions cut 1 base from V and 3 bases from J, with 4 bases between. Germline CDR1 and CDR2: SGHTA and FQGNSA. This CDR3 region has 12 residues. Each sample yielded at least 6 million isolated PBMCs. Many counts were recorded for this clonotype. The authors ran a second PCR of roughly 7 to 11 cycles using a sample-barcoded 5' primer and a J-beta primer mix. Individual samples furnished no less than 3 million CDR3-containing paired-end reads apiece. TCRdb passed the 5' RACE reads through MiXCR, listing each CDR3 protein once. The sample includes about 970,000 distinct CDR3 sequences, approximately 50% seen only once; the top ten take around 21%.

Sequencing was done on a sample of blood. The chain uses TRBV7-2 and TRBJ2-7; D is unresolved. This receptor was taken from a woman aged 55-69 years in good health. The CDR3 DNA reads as TGTGCCAGCAGCTTAGATCACTACGAGCAGTACTTC. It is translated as CASSLDHYEQYF.